This passage covers 26 T cell receptor beta chains from one sample sequenced in a study of post-analysis software for immune sequencing data. Carried by the TCR beta cDNA libraries were unique molecular identifiers. TCRdb processed the PCR reads anew with MiXCR; each CDR3 protein has one entry. Of hundreds of thousands of distinct CDR3 sequences in the sample, approximately 59% were seen once. The antigens for these receptors are not known. Points from the study as a whole: In patients, TRBV5-6, TRBV5-1 and TRBV20-1 belonged to several TRBV segments found more frequently than in controls.

Sequencing input: blood. These receptors originate from a girl under 10 years old with multiple sclerosis.

This chain joins TRBV5-5 and TRBJ1-2, with D uncertain. This CDR3 is built from 15 residues. In germline, CDR1 is SGHKS, CDR2 YYEKEE (reference sequence). Between the trimmed V and J ends, which lost 0 bases and 5 bases, there was a span of 14 bases. Written as DNA, the CDR3 is TGTGCCAGCAGCTTGGGGCAGCAGCCTTCTTATGGCTACACCTTC. Amino acids: CASSLGQQPSYGYTF.

The V gene is TRBV15, the J gene TRBJ1-6; 9 bases match TRBD1. Germline trimming cut 0 bases from V and 7 bases from J; bases unmatched to any gene: 4. CDR3 length: 16 residues. Germline V gene sequence: CDR1 LNHNV, CDR2 YYDKDF (reference sequence). The chain's CDR3 is CATSRDPGTGNSPLHF. CDR3 bases: TGTGCCACCAGCAGAGATCCCGGGACAGGGAATTCACCCCTCCACTTT.

The rearrangement uses TRBV7-9 and TRBJ2-3; D gene uncertain. CDR3 size: 13 residues. CDR1 and CDR2 from the germline V gene are SEHNR and FQNEAQ (reference sequence). Trimming took 1 base from V and 4 from J, leaving 6 bases between them. The CDR3 is CASSLEDSDTQYF. In DNA form, the CDR3 reads TGTGCCAGCAGCTTAGAAGATTCAGATACGCAGTATTTT. Full variable domain (outside the CDR3, taken from reference TRBV7-9 and TRBJ2-3): DTGVSQNPRHKITKRGQNVTFRCDPISEHNRLYWYRQTLGQGPEFLTYFQNEAQLEKSRLLSDRFSAERPKGSFSTLEIQRTEQGDSAMYLCASSLEDSDTQYFGPGTRLTVL.

This clonotype was detected only a few times. This chain joins TRBV5-5 and TRBJ2-1; 13 bases line up with TRBD2. Germline trimming cut 5 bases from V and 9 bases from J; bases unmatched to any gene: 5. The CDR3 loop spans 14 amino acids. Germline lookup yields CDR1 SGHKS and CDR2 YYEKEE (reference sequence). CDR3 coding DNA: TGTGCCAGCAGTTTGACTAGCGGGAGGTTTGAGCAGTTCTTC. It is translated as CASSLTSGRFEQFF.

There are a few counts of this clonotype. The rearrangement links TRBV29-1 to TRBJ2-5; D remains ambiguous. This CDR3 has 11 residues. Looked up from germline, CDR1 is SQVTM and CDR2 is ANQGSEA. V lost 5 bases, J lost 4 bases, and 8 bases lay in between. The CDR3 region has the DNA TGCAGCGTTATTATCTCAGAGACCCAGTACTTC. It specifies CSVIISETQYF.

The rearrangement uses TRBV20-1 and TRBJ2-7; 14 bases agree with TRBD2. V trimming: 6 bases; J trimming: 4 bases; junction bases outside the gene matches: 11. The germline gives CDR1 DFQATT, CDR2 SNEGSKA (reference sequence). This CDR3 has 16 residues. The CDR3 spells CSAGTSGSIGLYEQYF. The CDR3 bases are TGCAGTGCCGGGACTAGCGGGAGTATTGGTCTTTACGAGCAGTACTTC.

The chain carries TRBV4-1 and TRBJ2-7, with 7 bases identical to TRBD1. The junction had 7 bases not matched to a gene; V was cut back by 3 bases and J by 5 bases. Germline V gene data show CDR1 as MGHRA and CDR2 as YSYEKL. The CDR3 length is 14 residues. The chain's CDR3 is CASSQASQGDEQYF. DNA for the CDR3: TGCGCCAGCAGCCAGGCCTCCCAGGGGGACGAGCAGTACTTC.

The V call is TRBV29-1, the J call TRBJ2-1, with TRBD2 matching over 9 bases. V dropped 3 bases and J dropped 0; count of bases not matched to a gene: 15. The CDR3 runs to 19 residues. Germline CDR1 and CDR2: SQVTM and ANQGSEA. The CDR3, as DNA: TGCAGCGTTGATGATGTGGTTAGCGGGGGCCCGAGCTCCTACAATGAGCAGTTCTTC. Protein sequence: CSVDDVVSGGPSSYNEQFF.

This rearrangement joins TRBV6-2 or TRBV6-3 to TRBJ1-2; D unresolved. Trimming removed 3 bases at V and 5 bases at J, with 16 bases between. The CDR3 consists of 15 residues. Germline V CDR1 and CDR2: MNHEY, SVGEGT. Here the CDR3 DNA reads TGTGCCAGCAGTTATGATAGGACGCAATCTTATGGCTACACCTTC. Protein: CASSYDRTQSYGYTF.

V usage is TRBV5-1 and J usage is TRBJ1-2, with 9 bases fitting TRBD1. CDR3 length: 16 residues. J lost 9 bases, V lost 0 bases, and 12 bases had no gene match. Germline V gene sequence: CDR1 SGHRS, CDR2 YFSETQ. The CDR3 nucleotides read TGCGCCAGCAGCTTGGCAGGGACAGGGCACTATGAGAGCTACACCTTC. It encodes CASSLAGTGHYESYTF.

This clonotype was detected only a few times. The genes are TRBV6-5 and TRBJ1-2; maybe TRBD1 (6 bases). Trimming stripped 6 bases from V and 8 bases from J, with 13 bases between. This CDR3 spans 12 amino acids. Germline V gene sequence: CDR1 MNHEY, CDR2 SVGAGI. The chain's CDR3 is CASSYRRGGYTF. In DNA, the CDR3 is TGTGCCAGCAGCTATCGCAGGGGCGGCTACACCTTC.

The chain joins TRBV6-6 to TRBJ1-2, with 8 bases identical to TRBD1. This CDR3 contains 16 residues. The trim removed 0 bases at V and 12 bases at J, leaving 15 bases unmatched. Germline CDR1 and CDR2: MNHNY and SVGAGI (reference sequence). Here the CDR3 DNA reads TGTGCCAGCAGTTACTCGTCTCCCCGGCAGGGGGCCGAGGACACCTTC. As protein: CASSYSSPRQGAEDTF.

The CDR3 region is CASSYWWEETQYF. In DNA form, the CDR3 reads TGTGCCAGCAGTTATTGGTGGGAAGAGACCCAGTACTTC. J is TRBJ2-5 and V is TRBV6-6; D is unresolved. Germline V gives CDR1 MNHNY, CDR2 SVGAGI (reference sequence). The V end was cut by 3 bases, the J end by 3 bases, with 8 bases between. CDR3 size: 13 residues.

J is TRBJ2-1 and V is TRBV9; D gene ambiguous. V was trimmed by 4 bases and J by 8 bases, leaving 13 bases between them. The CDR3 is 13 amino acids. The germline CDR1 and CDR2 sequences are SGDLS and YYNGEE. The DNA of the CDR3 is TGTGCCAGCAGCCCCCCCTCCCTAGATGAGCAGTTCTTC. Its protein product is CASSPPSLDEQFF.

The rearrangement uses TRBV20-1 and TRBJ2-3; D remains unclear. V was cut by 4 bases and J by 6 bases, with 17 bases left in between. Per the germline V gene, CDR1 is DFQATT and CDR2 is SNEGSKA (reference sequence). This CDR3 contains 14 residues. CDR3 DNA: TGCAGTGCTAACGCCGAACAACCTCCCGATACGCAGTATTTT. Its translation is CSANAEQPPDTQYF.

This clonotype has a handful of counts. The chain employs TRBV6-5 and TRBJ2-1; possible D gene TRBD2, 7 bases. V lost 1 base, J lost 0 bases, and 13 bases lay in between. CDR1 is MNHEY and CDR2 is SVGAGI in the germline V gene. There are 17 residues in the CDR3. The CDR3, as DNA: TGTGCCAGCAGTTACTTGGCGGGGGCTAGCTCCTACAATGAGCAGTTCTTC. Protein product: CASSYLAGASSYNEQFF.

V usage is TRBV6-5 and J usage is TRBJ2-7, with D tentatively TRBD1 or TRBD2 (5 bases each). V lost 0 bases and J 2 bases, leaving 11 bases between the germline ends. In germline, CDR1 is MNHEY, CDR2 SVGAGI. The length of the CDR3 is 15 residues. The CDR3 is CASSYSRSGPYEQYF. DNA for the CDR3: TGTGCCAGCAGTTACTCGAGGTCGGGGCCCTACGAGCAGTACTTC.

The rearrangement joins TRBV20-1 to TRBJ2-7, with 8 positions matching TRBD2. The V segment lost 0 bases and the J segment 2 bases; nucleotides outside the gene matches: 6. Germline CDR1 DFQATT, CDR2 SNEGSKA (reference sequence). The CDR3 runs to 15 residues. The CDR3 DNA sequence: TGCAGTGCTAGAGATCTAGCCGGGAGGGCCTACGAGCAGTACTTC. This gives the protein CSARDLAGRAYEQYF.

This chain uses TRBV10-3 with TRBJ1-5; 7 bases match TRBD1. V trimming: 2 bases; J trimming: 0 bases; junction bases outside the gene matches: 4. The CDR3 runs to 16 residues. CDR1 ENHRY and CDR2 SYGVKD come from the germline V gene. The CDR3 reads CAISERGTDSNQPQHF. The CDR3 region has the DNA TGTGCCATCAGTGAGCGGGGGACAGATAGCAATCAGCCCCAGCATTTT.

This chain links TRBV5-5 with TRBJ2-1; D possibly corresponds to TRBD2 (5 bases). Germline V gives CDR1 SGHKS, CDR2 YYEKEE (reference sequence). The CDR3 sequence is 15 residues long. V lost 0 bases and J lost 1, with 8 bases in between. The CDR3: CASSLVGESYNEQFF. The CDR3 region has the DNA TGTGCCAGCAGCTTGGTCGGGGAGTCCTACAATGAGCAGTTCTTC.

This chain uses TRBV11-2 with TRBJ2-1; a possible D gene is TRBD2 (7 bases). The CDR3 runs 16 residues. From germline, CDR1 is SGHAT and CDR2 FQNNGV. Deletions cut 6 bases from V and 5 bases from J, with 20 bases between. This chain's CDR3 is CASSSVPRGADNEQFF. The DNA of the CDR3 is TGTGCCAGCAGTAGTGTCCCCCGGGGGGCTGACAATGAGCAGTTCTTC.

The chain combines TRBV7-2 with TRBJ1-4, with D uncertain. The germline V gene encodes CDR1 SGHTA and CDR2 FQGNSA. With 4 bases removed from V and 4 bases from J, the gap between germline ends came to 10 bases. The CDR3 is made up of 14 amino acids. The CDR3 loop reads CASSSGLNNEKLFF. The CDR3 nucleotides are TGTGCCAGCAGCTCTGGACTGAATAATGAAAAACTGTTTTTT.

This chain uses TRBV12-3 or TRBV12-4 with TRBJ2-5, with D perhaps being TRBD1 or TRBD2 (5 bases each). This CDR3 is built from 15 residues. V was shortened by 5 bases and J by 4 bases, with 17 bases between the two germline ends. The CDR3 DNA sequence: TGTGCCAGCAGTCCCCCCGGGGCGCGAGGAGAGACCCAGTACTTC. This translates into CASSPPGARGETQYF.

The chain carries TRBV7-2 and TRBJ1-1, with D perhaps matching TRBD1 (5 bases). This CDR3 has 15 amino acids. Trimming stripped 2 bases from V and 1 base from J, with 11 bases between. Germline CDR1 SGHTA, CDR2 FQGNSA. The CDR3 loop is CASSLIEGTNTEAFF. In nucleotides, the CDR3 is TGTGCCAGCAGCTTAATCGAAGGGACGAACACTGAAGCTTTCTTT.

The chain couples TRBV5-1 to TRBJ2-7; D remains ambiguous. Germline CDR1 and CDR2: SGHRS and YFSETQ. The CDR3 totals 13 residues. The V and J ends lost 4 bases and 2 bases respectively, with 10 bases between them. The CDR3 is CASSLRLTYEQYF. The CDR3 DNA sequence: TGCGCCAGCAGCCTGCGCCTAACCTACGAGCAGTACTTC. Together with reference TRBV5-1 and TRBJ2-7, the CDR3 gives the full variable domain: KAGVTQTPRYLIKTRGQQVTLSCSPISGHRSVSWYQQTPGQGLQFLFEYFSETQRNKGNFPGRFSGRQFSNSRSEMNVSTLELGDSALYLCASSLRLTYEQYFGPGTRLTVT.

This rearrangement joins TRBV6-5 to TRBJ2-1, with D possibly TRBD1 on 5 matching bases. V lost 8 bases, J lost 8 bases, and 22 bases lay in between. The CDR3 consists of 15 residues. Looked up from germline, CDR1 is MNHEY and CDR2 is SVGAGI. The CDR3 reads CASGFPGLSGHEQFF. CDR3 nucleotides: TGTGCCAGCGGTTTCCCAGGGTTATCAGGCCATGAGCAGTTCTTC.